This paragraph covers one TCR beta chain sequence. Its antigen is unknown. It has no much larger one-base neighbor in the sample; base qualities were not kept. TCRbeta CDR3 regions were amplified from genomic DNA by means of the immunoSEQ Assay, a bias-controlled multiplex PCR. The study's processing was this. Within the assay, amplification of reference gene primers was used to estimate how many nucleated cells each sample contained. To quantify the absolute abundance of each unique TCRbeta CDR3 rearrangement, sequence reads were collapsed and filtered. Productive Simpson clonality was computed per sample as the square root of Simpson's diversity index over productive rearrangements. TCRdb stores this immuneACCESS table with in-frame sequences only. Part of the clones is absent; in the studies checked, under half of the shortfall reflects unresolved V genes, and no reason is known for the rest. V and J calls and clone size are as listed in that table; D and trimming were resolved from the DNA. The sample yields about 98,000 clones; approximately 89% were counted once. The biggest ten clones account for 10% of the sample.

This record belongs to a study of blood T cell repertoires in COVID-19 (TCRdb year 2020). Study-level background: Samples from collaborators originated in the United States, Italy and Spain and spanned both the acute and convalescent phases of COVID-19. The samples were drawn from the first 160 participants of the ongoing ImmuneRACE study and from 1,254 subjects provided by 6 global collaborators. Where HLA class I and class II types were available, the types were taken from metadata supplied by the sample provider, not from assay-based typing. Subjects who had been exposed to COVID-19, were actively infected with it, or had recovered from it provided the deeply sampled blood TCRbeta repertoires that made up the dataset. The material from the prospective study consisted of cDNA or gDNA derived from T cells, B-cell-depleted T cells, or PBMCs. A de-identified subject ID, COVID-19 status, age in years and sex were almost always included in the sample metadata. A freely available public database, intended as a resource for researchers studying the immune response to SARS-CoV-2, is where the repertoires were released. On the study overall, not on this receptor specifically: How much clinical and demographic metadata was included differed by source and by participant, and the metadata was provided uncurated.

Collaborating institutions collected whole blood in K2EDTA tubes following their own protocols. For TCRbeta analysis, collaborator samples were shipped as frozen whole blood, as isolated PBMCs, or as DNA extracted from either sample type. Looking up the germline V gene yields CDR1 SGHNT and CDR2 YENEEA. There are 11 amino acids in the CDR3, from cysteine to phenylalanine inclusive. Left in the record is the CDR3 DNA by itself, 33 bases read in frame from the first base. The V and J ends are trimmed by 3 bases and 6 bases, leaving 6 bases between them. The specimen was peripheral blood. The chain couples TRBV11-3 to TRBJ2-7; the D gene cannot be named for sure. The receptor's source is a man aged 45-60 years with acute or convalescent COVID-19. The bases read TGTGCCAGCAGCTTCTATGGCGAGCAGTACTTC. It translates to CASSFYGEQYF.